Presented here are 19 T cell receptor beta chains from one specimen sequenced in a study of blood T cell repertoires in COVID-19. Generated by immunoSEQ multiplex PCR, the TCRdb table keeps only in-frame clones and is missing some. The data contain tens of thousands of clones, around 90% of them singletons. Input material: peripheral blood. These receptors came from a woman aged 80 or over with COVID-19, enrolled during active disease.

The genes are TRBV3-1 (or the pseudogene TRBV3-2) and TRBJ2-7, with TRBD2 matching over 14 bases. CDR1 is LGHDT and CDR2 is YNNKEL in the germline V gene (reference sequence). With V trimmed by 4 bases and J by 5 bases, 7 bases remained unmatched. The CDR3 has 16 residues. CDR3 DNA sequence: TGTGCCAGCAGCCTAAGGACTAGCGGGGGGCCGAACGAGCAGTACTTC. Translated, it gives CASSLRTSGGPNEQYF.

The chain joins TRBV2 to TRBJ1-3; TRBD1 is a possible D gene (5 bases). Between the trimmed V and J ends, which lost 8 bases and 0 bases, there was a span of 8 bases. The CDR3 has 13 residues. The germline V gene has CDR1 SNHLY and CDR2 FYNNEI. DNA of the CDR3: TGTGCCAGCGCAGGGCTCTCTGGAAACACCATATATTTT. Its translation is CASAGLSGNTIYF.

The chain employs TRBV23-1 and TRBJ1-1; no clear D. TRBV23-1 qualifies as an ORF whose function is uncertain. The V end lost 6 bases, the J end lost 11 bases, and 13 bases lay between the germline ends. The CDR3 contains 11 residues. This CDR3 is CASSGRPGAFF. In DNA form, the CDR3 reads TGCGCCAGCAGCGGGCGGCCGGGGGCTTTCTTT.

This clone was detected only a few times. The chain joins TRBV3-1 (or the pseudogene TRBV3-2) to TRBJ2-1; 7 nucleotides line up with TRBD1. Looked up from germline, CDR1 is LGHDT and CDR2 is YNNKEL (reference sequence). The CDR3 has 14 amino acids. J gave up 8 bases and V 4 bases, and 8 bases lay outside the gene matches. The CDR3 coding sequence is TGTGCCAGCAGCCCTCTAGACAGGGCCGATGAGCAGTTCTTC. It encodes CASSPLDRADEQFF.

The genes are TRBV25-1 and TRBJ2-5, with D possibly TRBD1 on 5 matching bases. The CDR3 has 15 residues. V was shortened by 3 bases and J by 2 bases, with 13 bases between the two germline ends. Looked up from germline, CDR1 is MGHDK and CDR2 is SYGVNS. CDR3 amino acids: CASSDPGITQETQYF. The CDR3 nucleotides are TGTGCCAGCAGTGATCCAGGGATAACTCAAGAGACCCAGTACTTC.

The CDR3 DNA sequence: TGTGCCAGCAGCTTAACCGGGACAGGGGGCACTGAAGCTTTCTTT. As protein: CASSLTGTGGTEAFF. This rearrangement joins TRBV5-8 to TRBJ1-1, with 11 bases identical to TRBD1. V was clipped by 2 bases and J by 4 bases; unmatched bases: 4. Looked up from germline, CDR1 is SGHTS and CDR2 is YDEGEE. The CDR3 extends over 15 amino acids.

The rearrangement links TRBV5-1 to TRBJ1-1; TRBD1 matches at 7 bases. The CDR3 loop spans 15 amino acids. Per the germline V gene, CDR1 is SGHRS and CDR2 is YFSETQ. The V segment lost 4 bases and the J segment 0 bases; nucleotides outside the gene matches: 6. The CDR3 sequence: CASSPPGQLNTEAFF. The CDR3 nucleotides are TGCGCCAGCAGCCCCCCGGGACAGCTGAACACTGAAGCTTTCTTT. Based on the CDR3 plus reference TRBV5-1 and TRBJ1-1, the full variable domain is KAGVTQTPRYLIKTRGQQVTLSCSPISGHRSVSWYQQTPGQGLQFLFEYFSETQRNKGNFPGRFSGRQFSNSRSEMNVSTLELGDSALYLCASSPPGQLNTEAFFGQGTRLTVV.

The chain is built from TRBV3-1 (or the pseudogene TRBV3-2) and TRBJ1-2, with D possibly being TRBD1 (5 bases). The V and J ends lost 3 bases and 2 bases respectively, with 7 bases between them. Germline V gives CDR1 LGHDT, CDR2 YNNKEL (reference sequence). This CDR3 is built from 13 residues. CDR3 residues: CASSQGGNYGYTF. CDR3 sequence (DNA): TGTGCCAGCAGCCAGGGGGGGAACTATGGCTACACCTTC.

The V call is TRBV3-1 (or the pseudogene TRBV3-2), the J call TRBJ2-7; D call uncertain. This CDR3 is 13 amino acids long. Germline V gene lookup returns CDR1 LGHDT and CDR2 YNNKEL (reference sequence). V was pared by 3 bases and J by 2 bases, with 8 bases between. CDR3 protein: CASSQVSPYEQYF. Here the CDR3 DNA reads TGTGCCAGCAGCCAGGTCAGTCCCTACGAGCAGTACTTC.

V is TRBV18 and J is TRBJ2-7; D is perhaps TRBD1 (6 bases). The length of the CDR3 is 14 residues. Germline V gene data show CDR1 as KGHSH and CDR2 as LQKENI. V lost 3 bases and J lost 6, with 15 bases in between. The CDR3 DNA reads TGTGCCAGCTCACCGGGACAAACAAAGGGCGAGCAGTACTTC. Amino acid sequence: CASSPGQTKGEQYF.

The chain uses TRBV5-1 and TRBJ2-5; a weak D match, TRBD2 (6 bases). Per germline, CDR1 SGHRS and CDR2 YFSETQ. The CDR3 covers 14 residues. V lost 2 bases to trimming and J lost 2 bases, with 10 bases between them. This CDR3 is CASSFGGQQETQYF. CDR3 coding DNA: TGCGCCAGCAGCTTCGGGGGTCAACAAGAGACCCAGTACTTC. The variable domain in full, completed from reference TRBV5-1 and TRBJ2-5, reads KAGVTQTPRYLIKTRGQQVTLSCSPISGHRSVSWYQQTPGQGLQFLFEYFSETQRNKGNFPGRFSGRQFSNSRSEMNVSTLELGDSALYLCASSFGGQQETQYFGPGTRLLVL.

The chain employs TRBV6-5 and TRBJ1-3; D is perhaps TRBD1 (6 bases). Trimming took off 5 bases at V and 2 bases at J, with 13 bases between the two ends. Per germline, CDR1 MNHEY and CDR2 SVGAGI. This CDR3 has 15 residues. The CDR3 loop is CASSPTRGTGNTIYF. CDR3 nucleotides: TGTGCCAGCAGTCCAACCAGGGGAACTGGAAACACCATATATTTT.

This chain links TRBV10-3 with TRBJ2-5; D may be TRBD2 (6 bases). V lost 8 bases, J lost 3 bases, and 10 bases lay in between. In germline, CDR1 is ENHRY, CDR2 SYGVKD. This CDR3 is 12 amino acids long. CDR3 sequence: CAIGRGEETQYF. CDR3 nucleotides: TGTGCCATCGGGCGGGGTGAAGAGACCCAGTACTTC.

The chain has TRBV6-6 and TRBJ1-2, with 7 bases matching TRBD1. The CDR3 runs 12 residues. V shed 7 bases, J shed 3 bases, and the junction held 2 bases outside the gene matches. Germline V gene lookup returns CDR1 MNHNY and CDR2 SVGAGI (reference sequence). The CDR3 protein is CASTTGDYGYTF. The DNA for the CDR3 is TGTGCCAGCACCACAGGGGACTATGGCTACACCTTC.

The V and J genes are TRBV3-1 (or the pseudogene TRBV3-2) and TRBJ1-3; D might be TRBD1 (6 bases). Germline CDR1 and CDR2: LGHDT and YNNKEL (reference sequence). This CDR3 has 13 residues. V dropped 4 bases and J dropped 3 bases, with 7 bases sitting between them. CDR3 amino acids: CASSRQVGNTIYF. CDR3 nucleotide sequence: TGTGCCAGCAGCCGACAGGTTGGAAACACCATATATTTT.

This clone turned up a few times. Here the CDR3 reads CASFTGGEAFF. The DNA for the CDR3 is TGTGCCAGCTTTACAGGGGGTGAAGCTTTCTTT. This chain connects TRBV5-4 to TRBJ1-1; 8 nucleotides align to TRBD1. Trimming removed 7 bases from V and 7 bases from J; junction bases left unmatched: 3. The CDR3 consists of 11 residues. Germline assignment: CDR1 SGHNT and CDR2 YYREEE (reference sequence).

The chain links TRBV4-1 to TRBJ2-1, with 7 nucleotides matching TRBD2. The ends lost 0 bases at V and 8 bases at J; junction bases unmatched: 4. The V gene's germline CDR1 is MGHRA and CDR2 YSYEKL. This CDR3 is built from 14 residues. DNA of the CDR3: TGCGCCAGCAGCCAAGATAAGGGGAGGGATGAGCAGTTCTTC. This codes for CASSQDKGRDEQFF.

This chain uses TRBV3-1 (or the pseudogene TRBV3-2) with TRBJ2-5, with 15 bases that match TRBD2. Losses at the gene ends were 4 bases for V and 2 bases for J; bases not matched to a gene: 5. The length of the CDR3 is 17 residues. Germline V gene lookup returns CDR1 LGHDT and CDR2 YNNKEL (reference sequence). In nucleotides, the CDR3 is TGTGCCAGCAGCCGAGGACTAGCGGGGGGGAGTCAAGAGACCCAGTACTTC. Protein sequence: CASSRGLAGGSQETQYF.

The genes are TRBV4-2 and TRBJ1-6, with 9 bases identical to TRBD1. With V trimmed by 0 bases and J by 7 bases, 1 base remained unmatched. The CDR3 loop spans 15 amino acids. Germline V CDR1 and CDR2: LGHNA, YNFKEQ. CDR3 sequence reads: CASSQEGQGNSPLHF. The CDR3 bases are TGTGCCAGCAGCCAAGAGGGACAGGGCAATTCACCCCTCCACTTT.